Each of the 8 T cell receptor beta chains below was sequenced from the same sample in a study of Ad26.COV2.S vaccination and SARS-CoV-2 variants. TCRdb's table, derived via immunoSEQ multiplex PCR, lists solely in-frame clones and lacks some. The table lists about 410,000 clones, about 89% of them singletons. This sample's treatment: some 20 received Ad26.COV2.S at low or high dose, single or two shots; 5 received placebo; per-sample allocation not given. Material that was analyzed had been drawn on day 63 after the first vaccine or placebo injection. The sample was peripheral blood, taken in a trial of Ad26.COV2.S vaccine versus placebo. These receptors all stem from a person aged 18 to 59 who received the Ad26.COV2.S COVID-19 vaccine or a placebo.

The chain has TRBV11-2 and TRBJ1-3, with unresolved D. This CDR3 comprises 14 residues. V was clipped by 1 base and J by 4 bases, with 8 bases between them. CDR1 is SGHAT and CDR2 is FQNNGV in the germline V gene. CDR3 coding DNA: TGTGCCAGCAGCTTAGTTCGATCCGGAAACACCATATATTTT. It yields the protein CASSLVRSGNTIYF.

The chain recombines TRBV6-5 with TRBJ2-3; 9 positions match TRBD2. Unmatched junction bases numbered 15, after V lost 7 bases and J lost 10 bases. The CDR3 loop spans 15 amino acids. Germline V gene sequence: CDR1 MNHEY, CDR2 SVGAGI. As DNA, the CDR3 is TGTGCCAGCACTCACGCCCGAGCGGGAGGTATGGCGCAGTATTTT. Translating it yields CASTHARAGGMAQYF.

The chain recombines TRBV4-3 with TRBJ2-7; TRBD2 matches at 10 bases. Germline-derived CDR1 and CDR2 are LGHNA and YSLEER. The length of the CDR3 is 15 residues. V lost 4 bases to trimming and J lost 1 base; unmatched junction nucleotides: 4. In nucleotides, the CDR3 is TGCGCCAGCAGCCGTGTAGCGGGAGGATCCTACGAGCAGTACTTC. Translating gives CASSRVAGGSYEQYF.

This clone was counted once. The rearrangement joins TRBV6-1 to TRBJ2-7; 13 bases line up with TRBD2. The V segment lost 4 bases and the J segment 1 base; nucleotides outside the gene matches: 4. CDR1 MNHNS and CDR2 SASEGT come from the germline V gene. CDR3 length: 16 amino acids. The CDR3 spells CASSARLAGGSYEQYF. DNA of the CDR3: TGTGCCAGCAGTGCAAGACTAGCGGGAGGTTCCTACGAGCAGTACTTC.

The V call is TRBV5-6, the J call TRBJ2-7; D gene ambiguous. V lost 0 bases to trimming and J lost 3 bases, with 10 bases between them. CDR3 size: 14 residues. CDR1 SGHDT and CDR2 YYEEEE come from the germline V gene. The CDR3 DNA reads as TGTGCCAGCAGCTTGGCTGGCGGAAGCTACGAGCAGTACTTC. Its translation is CASSLAGGSYEQYF.

CDR3 in DNA: TGCGCCAGCAGCGGAATAGGAGGGCCGGGGGACAATGAGCAGTTCTTC. Translation: CASSGIGGPGDNEQFF. The V call is TRBV5-1, the J call TRBJ2-1; tentatively, D is TRBD2 (6 bases). Germline V gene data show CDR1 as SGHRS and CDR2 as YFSETQ. V shed 4 bases and J shed 5 bases, with 19 bases lying between them. There are 16 residues in the CDR3. Full variable domain (remainder filled in from reference TRBV5-1 and TRBJ2-1): KAGVTQTPRYLIKTRGQQVTLSCSPISGHRSVSWYQQTPGQGLQFLFEYFSETQRNKGNFPGRFSGRQFSNSRSEMNVSTLELGDSALYLCASSGIGGPGDNEQFFGPGTRLTVL.

The sample holds one count of this clone. The genes are TRBV13 and TRBJ1-2, with 7 bases matching TRBD1. The germline V gene encodes CDR1 PRHDT and CDR2 FYEKMQ (reference sequence). The CDR3 is 14 residues long. With 0 bases clipped from V and 8 bases from J, the junction kept 6 bases outside the gene matches. CDR3 region: CASSLGGGADGYTF. The CDR3 DNA is TGTGCCAGCAGCTTAGGAGGGGGCGCGGACGGCTACACCTTC.

The genes are TRBV14 and TRBJ2-1, with a tentative D call TRBD2 (6 bases). V lost 4 bases, J lost 4 bases, and 8 bases lay in between. Germline assignment: CDR1 SGHDN and CDR2 FVKESK. This CDR3 spans 13 amino acids. The CDR3 DNA sequence: TGTGCCAGCAGCCTGGGACTGTACAATGAGCAGTTCTTC. This encodes CASSLGLYNEQFF.